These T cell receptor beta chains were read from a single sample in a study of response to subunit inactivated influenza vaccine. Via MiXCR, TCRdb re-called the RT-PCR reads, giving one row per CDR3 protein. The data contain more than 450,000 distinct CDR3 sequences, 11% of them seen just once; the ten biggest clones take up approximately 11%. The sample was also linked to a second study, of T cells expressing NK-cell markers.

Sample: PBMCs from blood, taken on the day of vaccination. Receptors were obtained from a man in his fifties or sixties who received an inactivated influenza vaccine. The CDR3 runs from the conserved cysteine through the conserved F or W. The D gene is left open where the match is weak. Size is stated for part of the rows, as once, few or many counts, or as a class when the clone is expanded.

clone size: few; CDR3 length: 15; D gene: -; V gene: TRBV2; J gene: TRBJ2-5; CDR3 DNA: TGTGCCAGCAGGGACCGGACCCTAGGGGGAGAGACCCAGTACTTC; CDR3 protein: CASRDRTLGGETQYF
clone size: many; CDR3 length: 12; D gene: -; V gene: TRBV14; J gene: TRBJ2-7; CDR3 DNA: TGTGCCAGCAGCCAAATTAATCTCGAGCAGTACTTC; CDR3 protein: CASSQINLEQYF
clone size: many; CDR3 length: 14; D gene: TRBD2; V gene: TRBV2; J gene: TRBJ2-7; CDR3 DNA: TGTGCCAGCAGCCCTAGACTAGCGAACTACGAGCAGTACTTC; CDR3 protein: CASSPRLANYEQYF
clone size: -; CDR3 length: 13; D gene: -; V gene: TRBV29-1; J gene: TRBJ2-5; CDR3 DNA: TGCAGCGTTGAAAATTACTCCCGCGAGACCCAGTACTTC; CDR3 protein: CSVENYSRETQYF
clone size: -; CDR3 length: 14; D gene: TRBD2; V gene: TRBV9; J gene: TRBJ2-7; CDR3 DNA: TGTGCCAGCTGCGACGGGACTAGCCCCTACGAGCAGTACTTC; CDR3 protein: CASCDGTSPYEQYF
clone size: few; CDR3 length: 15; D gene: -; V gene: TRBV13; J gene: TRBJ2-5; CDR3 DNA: TGTGCCAGCAGCTTAAGGGGTAGCCTCCAAGAGACCCAGTACTTC; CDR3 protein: CASSLRGSLQETQYF
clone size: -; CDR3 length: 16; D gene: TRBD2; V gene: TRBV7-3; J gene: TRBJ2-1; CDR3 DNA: TGTGCCAGCAGCCCTAATCGACTAGCGGAGTACAATGAGCAGTTCTTC; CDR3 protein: CASSPNRLAEYNEQFF
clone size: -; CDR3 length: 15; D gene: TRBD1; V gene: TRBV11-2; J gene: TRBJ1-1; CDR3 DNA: TGTGCCAGCAGCAAACGGGACAGGGTGAACACTGAAGCTTTCTTT; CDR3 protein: CASSKRDRVNTEAFF
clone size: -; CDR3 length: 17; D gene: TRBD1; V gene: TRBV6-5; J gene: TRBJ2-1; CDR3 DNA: TGTGCCAGCAGTTACTCGAGATACGGGACAGGGGTCAATGAGCAGTTCTTC; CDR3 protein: CASSYSRYGTGVNEQFF
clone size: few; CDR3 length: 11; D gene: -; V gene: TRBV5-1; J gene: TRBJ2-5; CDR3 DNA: TGCGCCAGCAGCCGGGGGTCAGGGGAGTACTTC; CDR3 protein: CASSRGSGEYF
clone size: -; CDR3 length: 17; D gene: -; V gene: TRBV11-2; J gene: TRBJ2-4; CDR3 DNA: TGTGCCAGCACCTCACGGGCTGGGCCTCTAGCCAAAAACATTCAGTACTTC; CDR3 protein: CASTSRAGPLAKNIQYF
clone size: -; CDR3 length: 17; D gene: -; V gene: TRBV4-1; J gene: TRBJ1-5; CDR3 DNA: TGCGCCAGCAGCCAAGATTCCATGTGGGACGGAAATCAGCCCCAGCATTTT; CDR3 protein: CASSQDSMWDGNQPQHF
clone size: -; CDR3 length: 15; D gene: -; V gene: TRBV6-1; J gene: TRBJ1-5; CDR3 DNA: TGTGCCAGCAGTGAACTTATTAATAGCAATCAGCCCCAGCATTTT; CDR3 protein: CASSELINSNQPQHF
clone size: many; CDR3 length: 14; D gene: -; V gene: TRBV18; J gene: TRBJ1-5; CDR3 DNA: TGTGCCAGCTCACCAATGGCTGGGAATCAGCCCCAGCATTTT; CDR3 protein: CASSPMAGNQPQHF
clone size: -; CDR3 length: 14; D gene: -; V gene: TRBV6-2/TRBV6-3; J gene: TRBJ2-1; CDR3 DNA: TGTGCCAGCAGCCGCCCCGGGAGCTACAATGAGCAGTTCTTC; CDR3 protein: CASSRPGSYNEQFF
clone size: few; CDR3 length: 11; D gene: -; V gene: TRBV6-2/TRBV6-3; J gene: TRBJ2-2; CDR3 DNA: TGTGCCAGCAGAAACTCCGGGGAGCTGTTTTTT; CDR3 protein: CASRNSGELFF
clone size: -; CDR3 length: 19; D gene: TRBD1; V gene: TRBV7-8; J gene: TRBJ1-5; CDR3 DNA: TGTGCCAGCAGCAAAAACTATGACAGGGGAAGAATCAGCAATCAGCCCCAGCATTTT; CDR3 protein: CASSKNYDRGRISNQPQHF
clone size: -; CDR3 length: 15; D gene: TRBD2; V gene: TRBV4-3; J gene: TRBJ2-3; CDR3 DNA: TGCGCCAGCAGCCAGGAACTAGCGGGCACAGATAAGCAGTATTTT; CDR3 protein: CASSQELAGTDKQYF
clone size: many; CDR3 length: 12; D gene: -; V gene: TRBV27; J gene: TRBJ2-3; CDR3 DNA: TGTGCCAGCAGCCGGGGTACAGATACGCAGTATTTT; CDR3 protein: CASSRGTDTQYF
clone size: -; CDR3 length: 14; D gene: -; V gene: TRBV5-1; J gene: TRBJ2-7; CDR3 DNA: TGCGCCAGCCGACACGGGACAAGGCTCTACGAGCAGTACTTC; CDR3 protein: CASRHGTRLYEQYF
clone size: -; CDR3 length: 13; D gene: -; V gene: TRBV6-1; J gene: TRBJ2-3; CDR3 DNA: TGTGCCAGCAGTCCCTTTCGCACAGATACGCAGTATTTT; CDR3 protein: CASSPFRTDTQYF
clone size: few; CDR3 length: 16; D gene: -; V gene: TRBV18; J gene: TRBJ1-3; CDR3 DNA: TGTGCCAGCTCACCACAGGGGACCTTCTCTGGAAACACCATATATTTT; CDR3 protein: CASSPQGTFSGNTIYF
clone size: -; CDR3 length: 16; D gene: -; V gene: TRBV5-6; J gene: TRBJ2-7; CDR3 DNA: TGTGCCAGCAGCAGCACAGGGGCGGGAGTTGGTTACGAGCAGTACTTC; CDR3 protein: CASSSTGAGVGYEQYF
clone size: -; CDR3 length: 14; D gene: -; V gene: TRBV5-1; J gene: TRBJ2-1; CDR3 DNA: TGCGCCAGCAGCTTAGGGGCGGACTACAATGAGCAGTTCTTC; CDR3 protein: CASSLGADYNEQFF
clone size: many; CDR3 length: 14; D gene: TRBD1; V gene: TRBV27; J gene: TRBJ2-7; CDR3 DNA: TGTGCCAGCAGTTTAACCCGACAGGGTCGCGAGCAGTACTTC; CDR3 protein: CASSLTRQGREQYF
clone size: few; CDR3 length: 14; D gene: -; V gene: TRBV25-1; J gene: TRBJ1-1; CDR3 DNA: TGTGCCAGCAGTGAACCAGGGAGTGAGGCTGAAGCTTTCTTT; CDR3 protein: CASSEPGSEAEAFF
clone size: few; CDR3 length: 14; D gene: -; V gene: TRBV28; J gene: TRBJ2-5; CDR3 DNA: TGTGCCAGCAGTTTATTGACCGGTAAAGAGACCCAGTACTTC; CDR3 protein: CASSLLTGKETQYF
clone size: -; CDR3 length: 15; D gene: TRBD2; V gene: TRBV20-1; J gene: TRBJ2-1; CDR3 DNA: TGCAGTGCTAGGCGGCAGAGCGGGAGTTACAATGAGCAGTTCTTC; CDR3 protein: CSARRQSGSYNEQFF
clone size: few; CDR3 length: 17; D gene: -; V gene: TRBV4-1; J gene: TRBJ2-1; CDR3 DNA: TGCGCCAGCAGCCAAAACCGACTAGCAGACAGGGGACATGAGCAGTTCTTC; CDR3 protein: CASSQNRLADRGHEQFF
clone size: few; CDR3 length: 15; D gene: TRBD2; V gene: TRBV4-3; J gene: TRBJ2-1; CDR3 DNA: TGCGCCAGCAGCCAAGATGCGACTAGCGTCAATGAGCAGTTCTTC; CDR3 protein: CASSQDATSVNEQFF
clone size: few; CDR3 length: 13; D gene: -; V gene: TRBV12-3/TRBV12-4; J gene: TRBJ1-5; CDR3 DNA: TGTGCCAGCAGCACCGGGCTAGATCAGCCCCAGCATTTT; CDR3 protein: CASSTGLDQPQHF
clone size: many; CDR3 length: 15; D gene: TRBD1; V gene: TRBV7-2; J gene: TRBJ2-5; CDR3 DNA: TGTGCCAGCAGCTTAGCGTCGGGACAGAAAGAGACCCAGTACTTC; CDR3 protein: CASSLASGQKETQYF
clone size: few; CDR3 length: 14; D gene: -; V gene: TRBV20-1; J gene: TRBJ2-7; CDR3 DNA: TGCAGTGCCCCGTCTGACCGAAGCTCCTACGAGCAGTACTTC; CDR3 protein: CSAPSDRSSYEQYF
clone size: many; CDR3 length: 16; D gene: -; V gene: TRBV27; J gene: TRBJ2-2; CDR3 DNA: TGTGCCAGCAGTCCCCTAAACAGGGTCGGGGCCGGGGAGCTGTTTTTT; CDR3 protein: CASSPLNRVGAGELFF
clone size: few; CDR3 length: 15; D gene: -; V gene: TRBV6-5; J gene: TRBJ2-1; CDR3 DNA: TGTGCCAGCAGTTACTCGAATCAGGGCCGGAATGAGCAGTTCTTC; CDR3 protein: CASSYSNQGRNEQFF
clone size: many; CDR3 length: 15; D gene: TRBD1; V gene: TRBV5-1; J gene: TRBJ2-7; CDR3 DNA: TGCGCCAGCAGCTTGGACTTAGGGGGCTGGTACGAGCAGTACTTC; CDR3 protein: CASSLDLGGWYEQYF
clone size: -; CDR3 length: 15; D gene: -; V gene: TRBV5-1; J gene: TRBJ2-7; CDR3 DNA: TGCGCCAGCAGGCGATCACCGGACAGTTCCTACGAGCAGTACTTC; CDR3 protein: CASRRSPDSSYEQYF
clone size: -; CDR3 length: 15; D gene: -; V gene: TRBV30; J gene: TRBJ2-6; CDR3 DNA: TGTGCCTGGAGTTCAAACATAGGCGGGGCCAACGTCCTGACTTTC; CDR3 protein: CAWSSNIGGANVLTF
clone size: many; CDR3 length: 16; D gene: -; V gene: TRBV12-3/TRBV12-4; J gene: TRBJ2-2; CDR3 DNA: TGTGCCAGCAGTTTAGTTCCGTTGGGTAACACCGGGGAGCTGTTTTTT; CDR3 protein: CASSLVPLGNTGELFF
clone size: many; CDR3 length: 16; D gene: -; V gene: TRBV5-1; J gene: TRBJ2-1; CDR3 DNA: TGCGCCAGCAGCTTCGCCCGACGGAGCTCCTACAATGAGCAGTTCTTC; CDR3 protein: CASSFARRSSYNEQFF
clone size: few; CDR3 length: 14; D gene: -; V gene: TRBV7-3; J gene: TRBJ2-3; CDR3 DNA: TGTGCCAGCAGCTCTGTCGGGCGCGGGGATACGCAGTATTTT; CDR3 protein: CASSSVGRGDTQYF
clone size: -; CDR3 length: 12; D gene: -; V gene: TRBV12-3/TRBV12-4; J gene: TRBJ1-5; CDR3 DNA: TGTGCCAGCAGCATTTACAATCAGCCCCAGCATTTT; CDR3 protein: CASSIYNQPQHF
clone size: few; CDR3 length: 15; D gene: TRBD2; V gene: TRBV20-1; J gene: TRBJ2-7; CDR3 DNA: TGCAGTGCTAGATCAGCTAGCGGGAGCCCCTACGAGCAGTACTTC; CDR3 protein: CSARSASGSPYEQYF
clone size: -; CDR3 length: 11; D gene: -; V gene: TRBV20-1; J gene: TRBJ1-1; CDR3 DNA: TGCAGTCCTACCCAGAACACTGAAGCTTTCTTT; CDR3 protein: CSPTQNTEAFF
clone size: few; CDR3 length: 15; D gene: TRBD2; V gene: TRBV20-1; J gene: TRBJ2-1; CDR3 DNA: TGCAGTGCTAGATCGTGGGGGGGACCTTACAATGAGCAGTTCTTC; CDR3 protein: CSARSWGGPYNEQFF
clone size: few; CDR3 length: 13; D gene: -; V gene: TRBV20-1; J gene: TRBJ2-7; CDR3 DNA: TGCAGTGCAGCCCCCGGAGGAGTTCTCGAGCAGTACTTC; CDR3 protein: CSAAPGGVLEQYF
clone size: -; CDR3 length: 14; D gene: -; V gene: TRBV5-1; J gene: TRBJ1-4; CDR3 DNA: TGCGCCAGCAGCTTGTCGGGGATTAATGAAAAACTGTTTTTT; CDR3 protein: CASSLSGINEKLFF
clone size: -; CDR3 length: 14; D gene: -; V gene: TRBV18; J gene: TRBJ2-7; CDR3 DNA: TGTGCCAGCTCACCTCTAGGTGGTTCCTACGAGCAGTACTTC; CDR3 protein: CASSPLGGSYEQYF
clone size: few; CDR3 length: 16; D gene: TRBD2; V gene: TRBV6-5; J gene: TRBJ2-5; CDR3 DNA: TGTGCCAGCAGTTACTCGCTCGCGGGGGGACAAGAGACCCAGTACTTC; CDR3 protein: CASSYSLAGGQETQYF
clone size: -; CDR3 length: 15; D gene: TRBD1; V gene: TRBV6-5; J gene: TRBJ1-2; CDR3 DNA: TGTGCCAGCAGTACCTCGGGACAGTATGTCTATGGCTACACCTTC; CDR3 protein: CASSTSGQYVYGYTF
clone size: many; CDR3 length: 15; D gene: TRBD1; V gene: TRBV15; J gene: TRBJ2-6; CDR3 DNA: TGTGCCACCAAGGACAGGATCTCTGGGGCCAACGTCCTGACTTTC; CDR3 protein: CATKDRISGANVLTF
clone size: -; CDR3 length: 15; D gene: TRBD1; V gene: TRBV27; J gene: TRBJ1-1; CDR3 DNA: TGTGCCAGCAGTCCCATCAGGGGGATGAACACTGAAGCTTTCTTT; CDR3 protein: CASSPIRGMNTEAFF
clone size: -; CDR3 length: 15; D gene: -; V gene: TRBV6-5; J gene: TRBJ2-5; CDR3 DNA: TGTGCCAGCAGTTACTCGAACGGTATGGGGGAGACCCAGTACTTC; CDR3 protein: CASSYSNGMGETQYF
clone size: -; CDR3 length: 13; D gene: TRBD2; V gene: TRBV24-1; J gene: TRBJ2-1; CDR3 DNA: TGTGCCACCAGTGTAACTAGCGGGGCTGAGCAGTTCTTC; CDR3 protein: CATSVTSGAEQFF
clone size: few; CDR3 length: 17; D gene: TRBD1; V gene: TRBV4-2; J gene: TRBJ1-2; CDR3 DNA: TGTGCCAGCAGCCAAGATGACGCCCGGACAGGGTTGTATGGCTACACCTTC; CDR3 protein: CASSQDDARTGLYGYTF
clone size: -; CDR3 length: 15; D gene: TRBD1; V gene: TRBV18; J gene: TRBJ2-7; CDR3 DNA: TGTGCCAGCTCAATCGACAGGGGCCTCTCCTACGAGCAGTACTTC; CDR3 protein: CASSIDRGLSYEQYF
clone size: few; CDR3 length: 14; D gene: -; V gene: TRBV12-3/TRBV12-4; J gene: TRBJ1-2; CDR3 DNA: TGTGCCAGCAGGAACCCAGGAGGGGTTGGTGGCTACACCTTC; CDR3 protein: CASRNPGGVGGYTF